This entry is about one TCR beta chain. The sample comes from a study of blood T cell repertoires in COVID-19. Here immunoSEQ multiplex PCR was the method, and the copy in TCRdb shows in-frame clones only, minus some. The table lists hundreds of thousands of clones, roughly 85% of them singletons. J was trimmed by 2 bases and V by 4 bases; bases with no gene match: 2. Looked up from germline, CDR1 is SNHLY and CDR2 is FYNNEI. The CDR3 is 15 amino acids. Material: peripheral blood. This chain uses TRBV2 with TRBJ2-3; TRBD2 matches 11 bases. The receptor was derived from a woman aged 18-29 years with acute or convalescent COVID-19. CDR3 amino acids: CASSGLAGTTDTQYF. The DNA of the CDR3 is TGTGCCAGCAGTGGACTAGCGGGGACCACAGATACGCAGTATTTT.